The 12 T cell receptor beta chains in this list originate from one sample, sequenced in a study of cytomegalovirus exposure and HLA in healthy donors. It was with 60 Vbeta and 13 Jbeta primers that the PCR ran. The method was immunoSEQ multiplex PCR; TCRdb's version includes in-frame clones alone and lacks a portion of them. In the table there are 150,000 to 200,000 clones, 76% of which are singletons. The sample was PBMCs. The receptor set was obtained from a man aged 18 to 35 in good health and CMV-seronegative.

The chain recombines TRBV5-6 with TRBJ1-4; D might be TRBD1 (5 bases). Per the germline V gene, CDR1 is SGHDT and CDR2 is YYEEEE. V was cut by 3 bases and J by 4 bases, with 13 bases left in between. The CDR3 extends over 15 amino acids. The CDR3 nucleotides are TGTGCCAGCAGCTCCCAGACAGAACATAATGAAAAACTGTTTTTT. Translated, it gives CASSSQTEHNEKLFF.

This clone was recorded only once. The V gene is TRBV25-1, the J gene TRBJ2-1, with 8 bases aligning to TRBD1. The germline V gene encodes CDR1 MGHDK and CDR2 SYGVNS. V was clipped by 4 bases and J by 2 bases; unmatched bases: 1. The CDR3 has 14 amino acids. The chain's CDR3 is CASSVTGAYNEQFF. CDR3 sequence (DNA): TGTGCCAGCAGTGTGACAGGGGCCTACAATGAGCAGTTCTTC.

The chain carries TRBV6-1 and TRBJ2-7; TRBD1 is a possible D gene (5 bases). Trimming pared 8 bases from V and 6 bases from J, leaving 20 bases between. This CDR3 region has 14 residues. Germline assignment: CDR1 MNHNS and CDR2 SASEGT. The CDR3 sequence is CASPERAGQGEQYF. In DNA form, the CDR3 reads TGTGCCAGCCCCGAAAGAGCAGGTCAGGGCGAGCAGTACTTC.

The gene calls are TRBV15 and TRBJ2-1; D ambiguous. CDR3 length equals 14 residues. The V gene lost 0 bases and the J gene lost 7 bases, with 10 bases spanning the gap. Per germline, CDR1 LNHNV and CDR2 YYDKDF (reference sequence). The CDR3 spells CATSRDRERNEQFF. The CDR3 bases are TGTGCCACCAGCAGAGATAGAGAAAGAAATGAGCAGTTCTTC.

This clone has only a few counts. The V and J genes are TRBV5-4 and TRBJ2-2; 7 positions match TRBD1. The V gene end was trimmed by 3 bases and the J gene end by 3 bases; junction bases not matched to a gene: 11. The germline CDR1 and CDR2 sequences are SGHNT and YYREEE (reference sequence). The length of the CDR3 is 17 residues. The CDR3, as DNA: TGTGCCAGCAGCTCCCCGGGTTGGCAGGGGGACACCGGGGAGCTGTTTTTT. It yields the protein CASSSPGWQGDTGELFF.

The rearrangement uses TRBV27 and TRBJ2-1; 13 positions match TRBD2. Looked up from germline, CDR1 is MNHEY and CDR2 is SMNVEV (reference sequence). With V trimmed by 7 bases and J by 5 bases, 8 bases remained unmatched. The CDR3 is 16 residues long. The CDR3 region has the DNA TGTGCCAGCACCCGGGGACTAGCGGGGATCCACAATGAGCAGTTCTTC. Translating gives CASTRGLAGIHNEQFF.

The chain joins TRBV28 to TRBJ2-5, with 7 bases identical to TRBD2. The closer fit of TRBJ2-7 to the DNA end suggests the J call may be wrong. This CDR3 region has 14 residues. Per germline, CDR1 MDHEN and CDR2 SYDVKM. The CDR3 nucleotides read TGTGCCAGCGCTCTGGGGGGGGTGGTCCACGAGCAGTACTTC. It codes for CASALGGVVHEQYF.

This clone came up once. The V call is TRBV5-4, the J call TRBJ1-1; D is uncertain. Germline lookup yields CDR1 SGHNT and CDR2 YYREEE (reference sequence). V was pared by 0 bases and J by 6 bases, with 15 bases between. The CDR3 consists of 15 residues. The CDR3 region is CASSLERGRIAEAFF. The CDR3 DNA is TGTGCCAGCAGCTTGGAGCGGGGTAGGATCGCTGAAGCTTTCTTT.

The V gene is TRBV27, the J gene TRBJ1-2; TRBD1 matches at 7 bases. V trimming: 4 bases; J trimming: 0 bases; junction bases outside the gene matches: 11. This CDR3 has 17 amino acids. CDR1 is MNHEY and CDR2 is SMNVEV in the germline V gene (reference sequence). CDR3 sequence reads: CASSWRGGGFSNYGYTF. CDR3 in DNA: TGTGCCAGCAGTTGGCGTGGAGGGGGCTTTTCTAACTATGGCTACACCTTC.

The chain joins TRBV18 to TRBJ1-1; the D gene is possibly TRBD1 (5 bases). The CDR3 has 12 amino acids. CDR1 and CDR2 from the germline V gene are KGHSH and LQKENI. The V end was cut by 5 bases, the J end by 11 bases, with 15 bases between. This CDR3 reads CASSSSRQWAFF. The CDR3 DNA reads as TGTGCCAGCTCATCGTCCAGACAGTGGGCTTTCTTT.

V and J are TRBV5-1 and TRBJ1-1; D may be TRBD1 (5 bases). The germline CDR1 and CDR2 sequences are SGHRS and YFSETQ. The CDR3 consists of 13 residues. The germline V and J ends were trimmed by 4 bases and 3 bases, with 10 bases remaining between them. For the CDR3, the DNA is TGCGCCAGCAGCGGCGGGGGAGACACTGAAGCTTTCTTT. Translated, it gives CASSGGGDTEAFF.

The chain joins TRBV29-1 to TRBJ1-1; 8 nucleotides match TRBD1. The CDR3 contains 12 residues. Trimming cost V 5 bases and J 8 bases; bases outside gene matches: 7. The germline V gene encodes CDR1 SQVTM and CDR2 ANQGSEA. DNA for the CDR3: TGCAGCGTTAAACCGGGACAGGACGAAGCTTTCTTT. Amino acids: CSVKPGQDEAFF.